This is a list of T cell receptor beta chains from one sample in a study of T cell repertoires in cytomegalovirus infection. TCRdb passed the reads through MiXCR, listing each CDR3 protein once. The sample lists 150,000 to 200,000 distinct CDR3 sequences; 14% were seen once. The sequenced sample was PBMCs. The receptors stem from a human donor in good health (CMV status not recorded). Some clones in this sample may be carry-over from other donors' samples. The conserved cysteine and the conserved F or W are not part of the CDR3 here. Each record gives: V gene, J gene, clone size, CDR3 protein. Expanded clones are given a class, and other clones once, few, many or no size at all.

v_call: TRBV19
j_call: TRBJ1-1
clone_size: -
cdr3_aa: ASSNGQENTEAF

v_call: TRBV7-2
j_call: TRBJ2-1
clone_size: many
cdr3_aa: ASSPGRGDEQF

v_call: TRBV7-2
j_call: TRBJ1-5
clone_size: many
cdr3_aa: ASSRDRNQPQH

v_call: TRBV15
j_call: TRBJ1-6
clone_size: -
cdr3_aa: ATSTTRRGDSPLH

v_call: TRBV28
j_call: TRBJ2-7
clone_size: -
cdr3_aa: ASSWVAGGYEQY

v_call: TRBV20-1
j_call: TRBJ1-4
clone_size: few
cdr3_aa: SAPREEKLF

v_call: TRBV27
j_call: TRBJ1-6
clone_size: many
cdr3_aa: ASSIWTSNSPLH

v_call: TRBV7-2
j_call: TRBJ2-5
clone_size: many
cdr3_aa: ASSLWSREETQY

v_call: TRBV28
j_call: TRBJ2-7
clone_size: -
cdr3_aa: ASSPQGNHEQY

v_call: TRBV14
j_call: TRBJ2-5
clone_size: -
cdr3_aa: ASSQWDWETQY

v_call: TRBV7-2
j_call: TRBJ1-2
clone_size: many
cdr3_aa: ASSLVGSTNYGYT

v_call: TRBV28
j_call: TRBJ1-2
clone_size: few
cdr3_aa: ASSFGTKTSGYT

v_call: TRBV5-1
j_call: TRBJ1-1
clone_size: -
cdr3_aa: ASSAARGGTEAF

v_call: TRBV20-1
j_call: TRBJ1-6
clone_size: -
cdr3_aa: SAMGSVYNSPLH

v_call: TRBV30
j_call: TRBJ2-4
clone_size: few
cdr3_aa: AWSVPTMAKNIQY

v_call: TRBV11-2
j_call: TRBJ2-3
clone_size: -
cdr3_aa: ASSLGGASTDTQY

v_call: TRBV10-3
j_call: TRBJ2-5
clone_size: -
cdr3_aa: AIGQGAQETQY

v_call: TRBV27
j_call: TRBJ2-3
clone_size: few
cdr3_aa: ASSSGLGADTQY

v_call: TRBV29-1
j_call: TRBJ1-5
clone_size: few
cdr3_aa: SACREGNQPQH

v_call: TRBV15
j_call: TRBJ2-5
clone_size: -
cdr3_aa: ATSRERGLQETQY

v_call: TRBV7-2
j_call: TRBJ2-7
clone_size: many
cdr3_aa: AIAWDSSYEQY

v_call: TRBV10-3
j_call: TRBJ1-5
clone_size: many
cdr3_aa: AIGASNQPQH

v_call: TRBV2
j_call: TRBJ2-7
clone_size: few
cdr3_aa: ASSEERTGISYEQY

v_call: TRBV29-1
j_call: TRBJ1-2
clone_size: few
cdr3_aa: SVETPQGPHYGYT

v_call: TRBV28
j_call: TRBJ2-1
clone_size: -
cdr3_aa: ASSLGSGQF

v_call: TRBV11-1
j_call: TRBJ2-1
clone_size: many
cdr3_aa: ASSLSPGYNEQF

v_call: TRBV12-3/TRBV12-4
j_call: TRBJ2-1
clone_size: many
cdr3_aa: ASSLGGQGANEQF

v_call: TRBV6-6
j_call: TRBJ2-2
clone_size: few
cdr3_aa: ASRTSSGSSLTGELF

v_call: TRBV7-9
j_call: TRBJ2-7
clone_size: many
cdr3_aa: ASSSPQDSYEQY

v_call: TRBV7-2
j_call: TRBJ1-4
clone_size: many
cdr3_aa: ASSPGQGGHEKLF

v_call: TRBV7-2
j_call: TRBJ2-5
clone_size: many
cdr3_aa: ASSLRDSLMAQY

v_call: TRBV7-8
j_call: TRBJ1-4
clone_size: many
cdr3_aa: ASSEGTGSEKLF

v_call: TRBV19
j_call: TRBJ1-5
clone_size: few
cdr3_aa: ATRDRAGFQPQH

v_call: TRBV7-6
j_call: TRBJ1-1
clone_size: -
cdr3_aa: ASSQDWNNEAF

v_call: TRBV19
j_call: TRBJ2-7
clone_size: many
cdr3_aa: ASSISRERTYEQY

v_call: TRBV7-2
j_call: TRBJ1-2
clone_size: few
cdr3_aa: ASSLVVISNYGYT

v_call: TRBV11-2
j_call: TRBJ2-1
clone_size: few
cdr3_aa: ASSNRASGGAEQF

v_call: TRBV6-6
j_call: TRBJ2-3
clone_size: -
cdr3_aa: ASTPQLGLSSTDTQY

v_call: TRBV6-7
j_call: TRBJ2-2
clone_size: few
cdr3_aa: ASSHERPGTGELF

v_call: TRBV7-2
j_call: TRBJ1-5
clone_size: many
cdr3_aa: ASSLGGQFNQPQH

v_call: TRBV28
j_call: TRBJ2-7
clone_size: -
cdr3_aa: ASSQGTWEQY

v_call: TRBV6-1
j_call: TRBJ2-7
clone_size: many
cdr3_aa: ASSPSGSLYEQY

v_call: TRBV20-1
j_call: TRBJ2-1
clone_size: few
cdr3_aa: SATRTSGSYNEQF

v_call: TRBV5-4
j_call: TRBJ2-2
clone_size: few
cdr3_aa: ASSRPDRNTGELF

v_call: TRBV15
j_call: TRBJ1-2
clone_size: -
cdr3_aa: ATSEETGARGYT

v_call: TRBV5-1
j_call: TRBJ1-2
clone_size: -
cdr3_aa: ASSLQGGTGLINYGYT

v_call: TRBV4-2
j_call: TRBJ1-4
clone_size: -
cdr3_aa: ASSQDWAGDEKLF

v_call: TRBV7-2
j_call: TRBJ1-1
clone_size: few
cdr3_aa: ASSSKVGGTEAF

v_call: TRBV5-1
j_call: TRBJ1-1
clone_size: few
cdr3_aa: ASSFLRGDNTEAF

v_call: TRBV7-8
j_call: TRBJ1-2
clone_size: many
cdr3_aa: ASSSVLGQESNYGYT